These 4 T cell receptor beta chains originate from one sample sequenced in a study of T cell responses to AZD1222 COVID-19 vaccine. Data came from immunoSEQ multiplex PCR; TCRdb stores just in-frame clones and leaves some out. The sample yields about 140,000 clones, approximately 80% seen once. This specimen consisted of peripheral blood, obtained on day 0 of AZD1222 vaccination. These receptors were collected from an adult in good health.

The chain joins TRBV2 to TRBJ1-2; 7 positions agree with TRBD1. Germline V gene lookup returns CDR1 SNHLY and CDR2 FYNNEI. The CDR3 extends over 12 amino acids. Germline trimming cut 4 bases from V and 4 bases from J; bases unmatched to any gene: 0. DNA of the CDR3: TGTGCCAGCAGTGGGACAGGCTATGGCTACACCTTC. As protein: CASSGTGYGYTF.

Here the CDR3 DNA reads TGTGCCAGCAGTACCCGGACAGGTCGCTCCTCTGGAAACACCATATATTTT. As protein: CASSTRTGRSSGNTIYF. This sequence joins TRBV28 and TRBJ1-3; 7 bases agree with TRBD1. V shed 5 bases and J 0 bases; nucleotides not matched to a gene: 10. The CDR3 extends over 17 amino acids. Germline assignment: CDR1 MDHEN and CDR2 SYDVKM.

The CDR3 DNA is TGTGCCAGCAGCGTAGATGGAGGTACAGATACGCAGTATTTT. As protein: CASSVDGGTDTQYF. The chain joins TRBV9 to TRBJ2-3; weak D call: TRBD2 (5 bases). The germline V gene encodes CDR1 SGDLS and CDR2 YYNGEE. This CDR3 has 14 residues. Trimming left V 0 bases short and J 3 bases short, with 8 bases between.

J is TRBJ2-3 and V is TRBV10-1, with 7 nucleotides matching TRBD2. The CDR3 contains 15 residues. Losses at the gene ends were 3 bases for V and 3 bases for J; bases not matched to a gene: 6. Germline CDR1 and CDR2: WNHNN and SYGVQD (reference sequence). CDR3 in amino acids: CASSDKASGTDTQYF. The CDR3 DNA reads TGCGCCAGCAGTGATAAGGCTAGCGGAACAGATACGCAGTATTTT.